Listed here are 21 T cell receptor beta chains from one sample, sequenced in a study of T cells in Graves' hyperthyroidism and ophthalmopathy. From RNA transcripts, TCR beta CDR3 regions were amplified. In the first-round RT-PCR of the TCR CDR3, the HTBI primer set was used. TCRdb independently ran MiXCR on the multiplex PCR reads; one entry per CDR3 protein. The sample consists of over 250,000 distinct CDR3 sequences, approximately 23% of them appearing once. Sequenced: blood. The source is a man under 40 with Graves' ophthalmopathy.

The chain is built from TRBV6-1 and TRBJ2-7; no clear D. The CDR3 spans 12 residues. The V end was cut by 2 bases, the J end by 8 bases, with 10 bases between. Germline CDR1 is MNHNS and CDR2 is SASEGT. CDR3 DNA: TGTGCCAGCAGTGAATTGAAGAGGAAGCAGTACTTC. It yields the protein CASSELKRKQYF.

This clonotype has only a few counts. The J gene is TRBJ1-6, the V gene TRBV5-1; possibly TRBD1 for D (5 bases). The CDR3 spans 16 residues. The germline V gene has CDR1 SGHRS and CDR2 YFSETQ. V was shortened by 0 bases and J by 7 bases, with 14 bases between the two germline ends. The CDR3 region has the DNA TGCGCCAGCAGCTTGGGGGGCGAGACAAAAAATTCACCCCTCCACTTT. Translated: CASSLGGETKNSPLHF.

This clonotype was counted only a few times. This CDR3 is CASSLLGGRSTGELFF. CDR3 coding DNA: TGTGCCAGCAGCTTGTTGGGAGGTCGTAGCACCGGGGAGCTGTTTTTT. The V and J genes are TRBV5-5 and TRBJ2-2; D is possibly TRBD2 (6 bases). The CDR3 extends over 16 amino acids. Germline V CDR1 and CDR2: SGHKS, YYEKEE (reference sequence). Trimming took off 1 base at V and 4 bases at J, with 14 bases between the two ends.

This clonotype was counted many times. This chain uses TRBV10-1 with TRBJ2-3; perhaps TRBD2 as D (7 bases). V gave up 2 bases and J gave up 1 base, with 10 bases separating them. The V gene's germline CDR1 is WNHNN and CDR2 SYGVQD (reference sequence). The CDR3 contains 15 residues. CDR3 nucleotides: TGCGCCAGCAGTGAGACAGGGAGGGGCACAGATACGCAGTATTTT. It specifies CASSETGRGTDTQYF.

This rearrangement joins TRBV4-1 to TRBJ2-3; no reliable D call. Germline assignment: CDR1 MGHRA and CDR2 YSYEKL. Trimming took 0 bases from V and 5 from J, leaving 15 bases between them. The CDR3 runs to 16 residues. Here the CDR3 reads CASSQESRQTGDTQYF. DNA for the CDR3: TGCGCCAGCAGCCAAGAATCGAGGCAAACCGGAGATACGCAGTATTTT.

This rearrangement joins TRBV6-2 or TRBV6-3 to TRBJ2-7, with 8 bases aligning to TRBD2. The length of the CDR3 is 14 residues. Germline CDR1 and CDR2: MNHEY and SVGEGT. V shed 5 bases and J 5 bases; nucleotides not matched to a gene: 8. CDR3 in amino acids: CASSKRTSLHEQYF. In nucleotides, the CDR3 is TGTGCCAGCAGTAAAAGGACTAGCCTCCACGAGCAGTACTTC.

This clonotype was observed at least ten times. V gene TRBV11-2 combines with J gene TRBJ1-1; 9 nucleotides line up with TRBD1. The CDR3 is made up of 14 amino acids. With 5 bases clipped from V and 7 bases from J, the junction kept 8 bases outside the gene matches. Germline V gives CDR1 SGHAT, CDR2 FQNNGV. CDR3 sequence reads: CASSPRQGVGEAFF. The CDR3 coding sequence is TGTGCCAGCAGCCCCCGACAGGGGGTTGGTGAAGCTTTCTTT.

The V and J genes are TRBV4-1 and TRBJ2-5, with TRBD2 matching 7 bases. With V trimmed by 0 bases and J by 7 bases, 11 bases remained unmatched. CDR1 and CDR2 (germline): MGHRA, YSYEKL. The CDR3 totals 16 residues. CDR3 residues: CASSQESMGGDATQYF. In DNA form, the CDR3 reads TGCGCCAGCAGCCAAGAGTCAATGGGGGGGGATGCGACCCAGTACTTC.

This clonotype was found a few times. This may be a read error, as it is one base from a much larger clone. V gene TRBV7-9 combines with J gene TRBJ2-1, with D possibly TRBD2 on 5 matching bases. The germline V gene encodes CDR1 SEHNR and CDR2 FQNEAQ (reference sequence). This CDR3 has 13 amino acids. Trimming removed 10 bases at V and 7 bases at J, with 17 bases between. For the CDR3, the DNA is TGTGCCACGAGACGGGGTTGGGTGAATGAGCAGTTCTTC. Its translation is CATRRGWVNEQFF.

Worth noting for this clonotype: A single base separates this from a much larger clone, so it may be a read error. The chain has TRBV2 and TRBJ2-5; 7 nucleotides agree with TRBD1. The CDR3 is 13 amino acids. CDR1 and CDR2 (germline): SNHLY, FYNNEI. CDR3 loop: CAGRGTLPGTQYF. As DNA, the CDR3 is TGTGCCGGCAGGGGGACCCTACCCGGGACCCAGTACTTC.

As for this clonotype: A much larger clone is a single base away; this may be a read error. The chain combines TRBV12-3 or TRBV12-4 with TRBJ2-1; 8 bases are shared with TRBD2. The CDR3 runs 15 residues. V shed 3 bases, J shed 5 bases, and the junction held 6 bases outside the gene matches. The CDR3 reads CASSFWSGSDNEQFF. DNA for the CDR3: TGTGCCAGCAGTTTCTGGAGCGGGAGCGACAATGAGCAGTTCTTC.

This clonotype has ten or more counts. The CDR3 DNA reads TGTGCCAGCAGGGCAGAGACCCAGTACTTC. It encodes CASRAETQYF. The chain couples TRBV7-2 to TRBJ2-5; D is undetermined. V shed 6 bases and J shed 4 bases, with 3 bases lying between them. Germline V gene lookup returns CDR1 SGHTA and CDR2 FQGNSA. The CDR3 length is 10 residues.

This clonotype has a single count. The chain is built from TRBV9 and TRBJ2-2; unclear D gene. The germline V and J ends were trimmed by 4 bases and 2 bases, with 18 bases remaining between them. The CDR3 extends over 17 amino acids. CDR1 SGDLS and CDR2 YYNGEE come from the germline V gene. The CDR3 spells CASSPPTALSNTGELFF. CDR3 DNA sequence: TGTGCCAGCAGCCCCCCCACGGCGCTTTCCAACACCGGGGAGCTGTTTTTT.

This chain connects TRBV15 to TRBJ2-5; 9 bases line up with TRBD2. This CDR3 is 15 amino acids long. Germline assignment: CDR1 LNHNV and CDR2 YYDKDF (reference sequence). The ends lost 0 bases at V and 6 bases at J; junction bases unmatched: 5. The CDR3 region has the DNA TGTGCCACCAGCAGAGAATTTAGCGGGAGTAAGACCCAGTACTTC. It specifies CATSREFSGSKTQYF.

The V call is TRBV30, the J call TRBJ2-4; 8 nucleotides agree with TRBD2. This CDR3 is built from 18 residues. Germline trimming cut 0 bases from V and 0 bases from J; bases unmatched to any gene: 10. Looked up from germline, CDR1 is GTSNPN and CDR2 is SVGIG (reference sequence). The CDR3 coding sequence is TGTGCCTGGAGTGTCCCCTTTCTTCTAGCGGGAGCCAAAAACATTCAGTACTTC. It is translated as CAWSVPFLLAGAKNIQYF.

This clonotype showed up many times. The rearrangement joins TRBV7-9 to TRBJ2-3; 13 bases fit TRBD2. This CDR3 comprises 16 residues. Unmatched junction bases numbered 4, after V lost 5 bases and J lost 2 bases. CDR1 is SEHNR and CDR2 is FQNEAQ in the germline V gene (reference sequence). CDR3 residues: CASSLGTSGITDTQYF. The CDR3 region has the DNA TGTGCCAGCAGCCTCGGGACTAGCGGGATCACAGATACGCAGTATTTT. Combining the CDR3 with reference TRBV7-9 and TRBJ2-3 gives the whole variable domain DTGVSQNPRHKITKRGQNVTFRCDPISEHNRLYWYRQTLGQGPEFLTYFQNEAQLEKSRLLSDRFSAERPKGSFSTLEIQRTEQGDSAMYLCASSLGTSGITDTQYFGPGTRLTVL.

The rearrangement joins TRBV11-3 to TRBJ2-7, with 14 bases that match TRBD2. J gave up 7 bases and V 5 bases, and 10 bases lay outside the gene matches. In germline, CDR1 is SGHNT, CDR2 YENEEA. This CDR3 has 16 residues. The CDR3 protein is CASSAAGLAGEGEQYF. The CDR3 DNA is TGTGCCAGCAGCGCCGCGGGACTAGCGGGAGAGGGGGAGCAGTACTTC. The full variable domain, completed using reference TRBV11-3 and TRBJ2-7, is EAGVVQSPRYKIIEKKQPVAFWCNPISGHNTLYWYLQNLGQGPELLIRYENEEAVDDSQLPKDRFSAERLKGVDSTLKIQPAELGDSAVYLCASSAAGLAGEGEQYFGPGTRLTVT.

This clonotype was seen a handful of times. The rearrangement uses TRBV20-1 and TRBJ2-1; TRBD2 aligns across 8 bases. Germline V CDR1 and CDR2: DFQATT, SNEGSKA (reference sequence). CDR3 length: 14 residues. The V and J ends lost 3 bases and 9 bases, in that order; junction bases with no gene match: 10. The CDR3: CSASSGRAFVEQFF. The CDR3, as DNA: TGCAGTGCTAGTTCCGGGAGGGCCTTTGTTGAGCAGTTCTTC.

The rearrangement uses TRBV25-1 and TRBJ1-1; the D gene is possibly TRBD1 (5 bases). Trimming removed 1 base at V and 0 bases at J, with 9 bases between. Germline V gene lookup returns CDR1 MGHDK and CDR2 SYGVNS. This CDR3 is 15 amino acids long. CDR3: CASSEWGGVNTEAFF. The CDR3 nucleotides read TGTGCCAGCAGTGAATGGGGGGGGGTGAACACTGAAGCTTTCTTT.

This clonotype was counted between two and nine times. This chain links TRBV5-6 with TRBJ2-1; 12 bases are a match to TRBD2. This CDR3 is built from 17 residues. Per germline, CDR1 SGHDT and CDR2 YYEEEE. Trimming at V came to 0 bases and at J to 7 bases, leaving 8 bases not matched to a gene. The CDR3 loop reads CASSLGGGLAGKNEQFF. CDR3 nucleotide sequence: TGTGCCAGCAGCTTGGGGGGCGGACTAGCGGGAAAGAATGAGCAGTTCTTC.

The V gene is TRBV27, the J gene TRBJ1-3, with D possibly matching TRBD1 (6 bases). Germline CDR1 reads MNHEY; CDR2 reads SMNVEV (reference sequence). The CDR3 is 14 residues long. Trimming removed 7 bases at V and 4 bases at J, with 14 bases between. Here the CDR3 DNA reads TGTGCCAGCAAAGGGGGAGCTTTCGGAAACACCATATATTTT. Translated, it gives CASKGGAFGNTIYF.